One sample yielded the 30 T cell receptor beta chains listed below, sequenced in a study of blood T cell repertoires in COVID-19. Using immunoSEQ multiplex PCR, the repertoire was profiled, and TCRdb retains in-frame clones only, with some absent. The sample contains about 96,000 clones, over 85% of which appear only once. The specimen was peripheral blood. The receptors here all came from a human donor with COVID-19, enrolled during active disease. The donor label of this sample is uncertain.

The rearrangement links TRBV27 to TRBJ2-5; 8 bases are a match to TRBD2. The J segment lost 5 bases and the V segment lost 6 bases, leaving 5 bases of the junction unmatched. This CDR3 is built from 13 residues. Germline V gene sequence: CDR1 MNHEY, CDR2 SMNVEV (reference sequence). The CDR3 is CASSLGGGETQYF. CDR3 DNA: TGTGCCAGCAGCCTCGGGGGGGGTGAGACCCAGTACTTC.

The gene calls are TRBV29-1 and TRBJ1-1; D unclear. Germline V gene data show CDR1 as SQVTM and CDR2 as ANQGSEA. This CDR3 has 12 residues. The CDR3 coding sequence is TGCAGTATACTCTTCGCGGGAACTGAAGCTTTCTTT. This codes for CSILFAGTEAFF.

The gene calls are TRBV7-9 and TRBJ2-1; D may be TRBD2 (5 bases). CDR1 is SEHNR, CDR2 FQNEAQ, per germline (reference sequence). The CDR3 contains 11 residues. The ends were cut back, 5 bases at V and 10 bases at J, with 9 bases in the middle. The CDR3 sequence: CASSDTREQFF. CDR3 bases: TGTGCCAGCAGCGATACTAGGGAGCAGTTCTTC.

The chain has TRBV28 and TRBJ1-3, with a weak D call TRBD1 (6 bases). Germline V gives CDR1 MDHEN, CDR2 SYDVKM. Trimming pared 6 bases from V and 9 bases from J, leaving 15 bases between. The CDR3 is 13 amino acids. CDR3 in DNA: TGTGCCAGCAGAACTACAGGGCCCACCACCATATATTTT. This codes for CASRTTGPTTIYF.

This chain uses TRBV4-1 with TRBJ1-2, with no clear D. Between the trimmed V and J ends, which lost 1 base and 8 bases, there was a span of 14 bases. Per germline, CDR1 MGHRA and CDR2 YSYEKL. The CDR3 spans 14 residues. The CDR3 protein is CASSQGRDRRGYTF. The DNA for the CDR3 is TGCGCCAGCAGCCAAGGCCGGGATCGGAGGGGCTACACCTTC.

The V gene is TRBV3-1 (or the pseudogene TRBV3-2), the J gene TRBJ2-1, with D maybe TRBD2 (6 bases). With 7 bases removed from V and 5 bases from J, the gap between germline ends came to 12 bases. Looked up from germline, CDR1 is LGHDT and CDR2 is YNNKEL (reference sequence). This CDR3 is 13 amino acids long. The CDR3 DNA reads TGTGCCAGCATAAGTAGCGGAAACAATGAGCAGTTCTTC. This sequence encodes CASISSGNNEQFF.

The V gene is TRBV5-1, the J gene TRBJ2-5, with D tentatively TRBD2 (6 bases). V was pared by 3 bases and J by 2 bases, with 11 bases between. The germline V gene encodes CDR1 SGHRS and CDR2 YFSETQ. CDR3 length: 14 residues. CDR3 sequence reads: CASSWWGVQETQYF. The CDR3 DNA reads TGCGCCAGCAGCTGGTGGGGGGTTCAAGAGACCCAGTACTTC.

The V and J genes are TRBV2 and TRBJ1-1, with 9 bases matching TRBD1. The CDR3 loop spans 16 amino acids. J gave up 1 base and V 6 bases, and 9 bases lay outside the gene matches. The germline CDR1 and CDR2 sequences are SNHLY and FYNNEI. CDR3 sequence (DNA): TGTGCCAGCAGATCCGGGACAGGGAACACGAACACTGAAGCTTTCTTT. Translated: CASRSGTGNTNTEAFF.

For the CDR3, the DNA is TGTGCCAGCAGTGGGGACAGGGGGGCAGATACGCAGTATTTT. Its protein is CASSGDRGADTQYF. The chain couples TRBV2 to TRBJ2-3; TRBD1 matches at 11 bases. V shed 4 bases, J shed 4 bases, and the junction held 1 base outside the gene matches. Germline CDR1 is SNHLY and CDR2 is FYNNEI. The CDR3 covers 14 residues.

V and J are TRBV4-1 and TRBJ2-7; perhaps TRBD2 as D (6 bases). The CDR3 is made up of 16 amino acids. V was cut by 1 base and J by 6 bases, with 19 bases left in between. CDR1 is MGHRA, CDR2 YSYEKL, per germline. The CDR3: CASSQGDGREYSEQYF. The CDR3 bases are TGCGCCAGCAGCCAAGGTGACGGACGGGAGTATAGCGAGCAGTACTTC.

Worth noting for this clone: Other DNA variants within this sample encode the same CDR3. The chain has TRBV19 and TRBJ1-3; D not resolved. This CDR3 spans 14 amino acids. CDR1 and CDR2 from the germline V gene are LNHDA and SQIVND (reference sequence). V shed 3 bases and J shed 0 bases, with 6 bases lying between them. The chain's CDR3 is CASSIGDSGNTIYF. The CDR3 DNA reads as TGTGCCAGTAGTATCGGGGACTCTGGAAACACCATATATTTT.

This CDR3 reads CASRQYMNTEAFF. In DNA, the CDR3 is TGTGCCAGCAGACAGTACATGAACACTGAAGCTTTCTTT. The V and J genes are TRBV2 and TRBJ1-1; D remains ambiguous. CDR1 is SNHLY, CDR2 FYNNEI, per germline. The CDR3 extends over 13 amino acids. Trimming took 6 bases from V and 0 from J, leaving 8 bases between them.

This rearrangement joins TRBV7-9 to TRBJ1-5; possible D gene TRBD1, 5 bases. V was shortened by 5 bases and J by 1 base, with 12 bases between the two germline ends. The CDR3 covers 15 residues. The germline gives CDR1 SEHNR, CDR2 FQNEAQ (reference sequence). The CDR3 region has the DNA TGTGCCAGCAGCCCCTCGGGGGGAAGCAATCAGCCCCAGCATTTT. Its protein product is CASSPSGGSNQPQHF.

A word on this clone: A read error is possible here, since a much larger clone lies one base away. Other nucleotide sequences in the sample specify the same CDR3. The chain recombines TRBV19 with TRBJ1-5, with TRBD1 identical over 9 bases. Germline-derived CDR1 and CDR2 are LNHDA and SQIVND (reference sequence). CDR3 size: 13 residues. V shed 6 bases and J 4 bases; nucleotides not matched to a gene: 1. Here the CDR3 reads CASRGQGNQPQHF. CDR3 nucleotides: TGTGCCAGTAGGGGACAGGGAAATCAGCCCCAGCATTTT. Full variable domain (outside the CDR3, taken from reference TRBV19 and TRBJ1-5): DGGITQSPKYLFRKEGQNVTLSCEQNLNHDAMYWYRQDPGQGLRLIYYSQIVNDFQKGDIAEGYSVSREKKESFPLTVTSAQKNPTAFYLCASRGQGNQPQHFGDGTRLSIL.

V usage is TRBV28 and J usage is TRBJ2-5; 10 positions agree with TRBD1. Germline values: CDR1 MDHEN, CDR2 SYDVKM. Trimming at V came to 5 bases and at J to 3 bases, leaving 9 bases not matched to a gene. The CDR3 totals 16 residues. CDR3 coding DNA: TGTGCCAGCAGTCCTGGGACAGGGGAGTTGGAAGAGACCCAGTACTTC. Amino acids: CASSPGTGELEETQYF.

V usage is TRBV12-3 or TRBV12-4 and J usage is TRBJ1-2; D gene ambiguous. V lost 2 bases and J lost 6, with 10 bases in between. There are 13 residues in the CDR3. CDR3 loop: CASSLLETHGYTF. The CDR3 DNA reads TGTGCCAGCAGTTTATTGGAGACCCATGGCTACACCTTC.

The V gene is TRBV5-1, the J gene TRBJ2-3; 7 nucleotides align to TRBD2. V lost 5 bases and J lost 0; bases outside the gene matches: 9. This CDR3 has 16 residues. The germline gives CDR1 SGHRS, CDR2 YFSETQ. The DNA for the CDR3 is TGCGCCAGCAGTTCCGGGACTACTATTAGCACAGATACGCAGTATTTT. Translation gives CASSSGTTISTDTQYF.

V is TRBV6-5 and J is TRBJ1-3; a possible D gene is TRBD1 (6 bases). Germline V gene sequence: CDR1 MNHEY, CDR2 SVGAGI. The V and J ends lost 9 bases and 4 bases respectively, with 16 bases between them. This CDR3 is 14 amino acids long. CDR3: CASSQQGAGNTIYF. The CDR3, as DNA: TGTGCCAGTTCCCAACAGGGTGCAGGAAACACCATATATTTT.

This clone was found once. The rearrangement uses TRBV6-5 and TRBJ2-3; tentative D call: TRBD1 (5 bases). Germline V gene sequence: CDR1 MNHEY, CDR2 SVGAGI. The CDR3 totals 15 residues. Deletions cut 2 bases from V and 6 bases from J, with 15 bases between. For the CDR3, the DNA is TGTGCCAGCAGTTACCTCCTGGTGAAGGGGGATACGCAGTATTTT. Amino acids: CASSYLLVKGDTQYF.

V gene TRBV5-1 combines with J gene TRBJ2-3; 15 bases are shared with TRBD2. The V segment lost 4 bases and the J segment 5 bases; nucleotides outside the gene matches: 8. The CDR3 has 17 amino acids. Germline CDR1 is SGHRS and CDR2 is YFSETQ. The DNA of the CDR3 is TGCGCCAGCAGCGGGCGGACTAGCGGGAGGGAAGGAGATACGCAGTATTTT. Translated: CASSGRTSGREGDTQYF.

The chain joins TRBV6-6 to TRBJ2-4, with D perhaps matching TRBD1 (6 bases). Germline V gene lookup returns CDR1 MNHNY and CDR2 SVGAGI (reference sequence). The CDR3 loop spans 14 amino acids. V lost 5 bases and J lost 0, with 8 bases in between. CDR3 DNA sequence: TGTGCCAGCAGTCCGGACAGAGCCAAAAACATTCAGTACTTC. Its translation: CASSPDRAKNIQYF.

This clone showed up just once. The V and J genes are TRBV9 and TRBJ1-1; D call uncertain. The V end lost 3 bases, the J end lost 2 bases, and 17 bases lay between the germline ends. The CDR3 runs 16 residues. The germline CDR1 and CDR2 sequences are SGDLS and YYNGEE. CDR3 bases: TGTGCCAGCAGCGGACTCCTAGGTATGCCCAACACTGAAGCTTTCTTT. This encodes CASSGLLGMPNTEAFF.

The chain uses TRBV6-5 and TRBJ2-4, with D maybe TRBD2 (6 bases). CDR3 length: 12 amino acids. Trimming cost V 6 bases and J 6 bases, with 9 bases left between them. The germline gives CDR1 MNHEY, CDR2 SVGAGI. The CDR3 nucleotides are TGTGCCAGCAGGGGAGGAATAAACATTCAGTACTTC. Translation gives CASRGGINIQYF.

Here the CDR3 DNA reads TGTGCCAGCAGAGCCGGGACAATTATCTCCTACGAGCAGTACTTC. It is translated as CASRAGTIISYEQYF. V gene TRBV27 combines with J gene TRBJ2-7, with TRBD1 as a possible D gene (6 bases). CDR1 is MNHEY, CDR2 SMNVEV, per germline (reference sequence). This CDR3 spans 15 amino acids. V lost 6 bases to trimming and J lost 0 bases, with 15 bases between them.

This clone was seen a handful of times. This chain joins TRBV11-3 and TRBJ2-1; a possible D gene is TRBD1 (5 bases). V gave up 4 bases and J gave up 2 bases, with 12 bases separating them. Germline CDR1 SGHNT, CDR2 YENEEA. The CDR3 is 15 residues long. CDR3 sequence: CASSSYDRPYNEQFF. Written as DNA, the CDR3 is TGTGCCAGCAGCTCATATGACAGACCCTACAATGAGCAGTTCTTC.

In this sample, this clone turned up once. The V and J genes are TRBV6-5 and TRBJ2-7; possibly TRBD1 for D (6 bases). The CDR3 extends over 15 amino acids. The germline gives CDR1 MNHEY, CDR2 SVGAGI. Trimming left V 2 bases short and J 5 bases short, with 16 bases between. The CDR3 bases are TGTGCCAGCAGTTACCTAGACAGGTTATGGAACGAGCAGTACTTC. It encodes CASSYLDRLWNEQYF.

The chain recombines TRBV9 with TRBJ2-1; TRBD1 matches 11 bases. The V segment lost 0 bases and the J segment 8 bases; nucleotides outside the gene matches: 10. There are 17 residues in the CDR3. Germline CDR1 SGDLS, CDR2 YYNGEE. This CDR3 reads CASSVVKGQGEGYEQFF. CDR3 in DNA: TGTGCCAGCAGCGTAGTTAAGGGACAGGGGGAAGGCTATGAGCAGTTCTTC.

This chain joins TRBV19 and TRBJ2-3, with 8 bases aligning to TRBD2. This CDR3 contains 14 residues. With 6 bases clipped from V and 1 base from J, the junction kept 3 bases outside the gene matches. CDR1 and CDR2 (germline): LNHDA, SQIVND (reference sequence). CDR3 sequence (DNA): TGTGCCAGTAGCCTTAGCGGGGGCACAGATACGCAGTATTTT. Protein sequence: CASSLSGGTDTQYF.

The rearrangement links TRBV11-2 to TRBJ2-3, with TRBD1 matching over 7 bases. Trimming cost V 4 bases and J 0 bases; bases outside gene matches: 1. The CDR3 is 14 residues long. Germline V gene lookup returns CDR1 SGHAT and CDR2 FQNNGV. CDR3 protein: CASSSGGSTDTQYF. The CDR3 bases are TGTGCCAGCAGCTCAGGGGGTAGCACAGATACGCAGTATTTT. The full variable domain, rest sourced from reference TRBV11-2 and TRBJ2-3, is EAGVAQSPRYKIIEKRQSVAFWCNPISGHATLYWYQQILGQGPKLLIQFQNNGVVDDSQLPKDRFSAERLKGVDSTLKIQPAKLEDSAVYLCASSSGGSTDTQYFGPGTRLTVL.

The CDR3, as DNA: TGTGCCAGCAGCTTAATAGCGGGGAACACTGAAGCTTTCTTT. Translation gives CASSLIAGNTEAFF. The rearrangement joins TRBV7-3 to TRBJ1-1, with D unresolved. This CDR3 region has 14 residues. Germline CDR1 reads SGHTA; CDR2 reads FQGTGA. Trimming stripped 1 base from V and 1 base from J, with 7 bases between.